The TCR beta chain described here comes from a study of brain T cells in children with intractable seizures (dated by TCRdb to 2020 to 2022). Broadly, across the study: Resected brain tissue from 53 pediatric epilepsy surgery cases was initially screened for immune gene transcripts with a NanoString immunology panel. Of the roughly twelve selected surgery cases, pre-surgery blood was also sequenced for eight, so four had brain tissue only.

The sample holds one count of this clone. This receptor's antigen is unknown. Base qualities were left out, and no much larger clone turns up one base away. Overall results and qualifications from the work: Because sequencing depth was different between pre-surgery and post-surgery blood, clones absent from the pre-surgery sample may reflect undersampling. Viral specificity was inferred solely from CDR3 sequence similarity, and the HCMV serostatus of the patients was not known.

In the paper's terms, the time point label means: blood from clinic visit 5 months post-surgery; TSC patient then seizure free. The surgery cases that showed the highest brain T cell transcript signatures were chosen for TCR beta chain sequencing of brain tissue, and of blood when it was available. Before surgery, the patients had been given at least one anti-epileptic drug. TCR-sequenced patients were children with drug-resistant epilepsy due to tuberous sclerosis complex, focal cortical dysplasia, Rasmussen encephalitis or hemimegalencephaly. Bulk genomic DNA was extracted from unsorted brain tissue and whole blood with the Monarch genomic DNA purification kit. TCR beta chain sequences were generated from genomic DNA using the immunoSEQ assay. On the study's bioinformatics: CDR3 sequences that did not begin with the conserved framework cysteine at position 104 were removed manually. To get clonality, the normalized Shannon's Diversity Index was subtracted from one, giving values from 0 (maximal diversity) to 1 (oligoclonal). To check whether a given CDR3 had different frequencies in two samples, for example brain versus blood, chi-squared comparison-of-proportions tests were used. Public clonotypes were identified through searches of immuneACCESS, and similarity to known antiviral clonotypes was evaluated with the VDJdb browser. TCRdb took this table from immuneACCESS and kept in-frame rearrangements with V and J called. Such tables lack part of the clones; where checked against another copy, unresolved V genes explain under half of the gap, and the rest is unexplained. V, J and clone size were drawn from that table, and D and trimming were deduced from the DNA. This sample comprises 300,000 to 400,000 clones, 85% to 95% of them detected only once. Of the sample, 5.5% to 6% falls within the top ten clones.

The receptor was isolated from a boy in the first two years of life with tuberous sclerosis and intractable seizures. This specimen consisted of peripheral blood, obtained 5 to 6 months after surgery.

The DNA is as follows: TGTGCCAGCCGACTAGCGGGATCAGGAGATACGCAGTATTTT. This sequence encodes CASRLAGSGDTQYF. The rearranged chain carries TRBV2 and TRBJ2-3, with 11 junctional bases fitting TRBD2. CDR1 and CDR2, looked up from the germline V gene, are SNHLY and FYNNEI. The CDR3 runs 14 amino acids, cysteine and phenylalanine included. The sequence is cut down to CDR3 DNA, 42 bases in frame from base 1. V is cut back by 8 bases and J by 5 bases, with 6 bases in the junction unmatched.